The 28 T cell receptor beta chains reported below all come from one sample, sequenced in a study of T cells after yellow fever vaccination. One entry per CDR3 protein, called by TCRdb with MiXCR from the 5' RACE reads. The top ten clones hold around 3.3% of a sample with hundreds of thousands of distinct CDR3 sequences, 5.2% of them seen once. The material sequenced was CD4+ T cells sorted from PBMCs, taken on the day of the yellow fever booster vaccination. These TCRs come from a man between 18 and 29 years old who received the YFV17D yellow fever vaccine.

V and J are TRBV4-3 and TRBJ1-1; D uncertain. Trimming removed 0 bases from V and 5 bases from J, with 7 bases in between. The CDR3 loop spans 13 amino acids. From germline, CDR1 is LGHNA and CDR2 YSLEER. The CDR3 coding sequence is TGCGCCAGCAGCCAAGATCATAGGACTGAAGCTTTCTTT. It specifies CASSQDHRTEAFF.

The chain carries TRBV27 and TRBJ2-3; no reliable D call. V was trimmed by 2 bases and J by 1 base, leaving 4 bases between them. This CDR3 is built from 13 residues. The germline V gene has CDR1 MNHEY and CDR2 SMNVEV (reference sequence). CDR3 in amino acids: CASSLQRTDTQYF. The CDR3 DNA sequence: TGTGCCAGCAGTTTACAGCGCACAGATACGCAGTATTTT.

The chain couples TRBV20-1 to TRBJ2-7, with unresolved D. This CDR3 contains 16 residues. Germline lookup yields CDR1 DFQATT and CDR2 SNEGSKA (reference sequence). V shed 0 bases and J shed 3 bases, with 18 bases lying between them. The CDR3 DNA follows: TGCAGTGCTAGAGATGGGCAGCGTACTGGTGGCTACGAGCAGTACTTC. Amino acids: CSARDGQRTGGYEQYF.

The V gene is TRBV24-1, the J gene TRBJ1-2; TRBD1 matches at 7 bases. This CDR3 spans 13 amino acids. The germline V gene encodes CDR1 KGHDR and CDR2 SFDVKD. J lost 5 bases, V lost 6 bases, and 5 bases had no gene match. The CDR3 DNA sequence: TGTGCCACCAGTCGGGACAGCACTTATGGCTACACCTTC. It encodes CATSRDSTYGYTF.

This clonotype was detected a few times. The chain is built from TRBV29-1 and TRBJ2-3; D gene unclear. CDR3 length: 14 residues. Germline V CDR1 and CDR2: SQVTM, ANQGSEA. V lost 4 bases and J lost 0, with 11 bases in between. The CDR3 is CSVAGLSSTDTQYF. CDR3 sequence (DNA): TGCAGCGTTGCGGGCTTATCTAGCACAGATACGCAGTATTTT.

V gene TRBV18 combines with J gene TRBJ2-5; 10 nucleotides line up with TRBD2. This CDR3 has 15 amino acids. The ends lost 3 bases at V and 1 base at J; junction bases unmatched: 2. Per the germline V gene, CDR1 is KGHSH and CDR2 is LQKENI. The chain's CDR3 is CASSPLAGAQETQYF. In DNA, the CDR3 is TGTGCCAGCTCACCGCTAGCGGGGGCCCAAGAGACCCAGTACTTC.

The chain recombines TRBV2 with TRBJ1-4; TRBD1 agrees at 7 bases. This CDR3 is built from 14 residues. Trimming cost V 2 bases and J 7 bases; bases outside gene matches: 4. Germline lookup yields CDR1 SNHLY and CDR2 FYNNEI. CDR3 loop: CASSERQGSEKLFF. CDR3 bases: TGTGCCAGCAGTGAACGACAGGGCAGTGAAAAACTGTTTTTT.

This clonotype was picked up many times. CDR3 region: CASSQDLQGYYEQYV. In DNA form, the CDR3 reads TGTGCCAGCAGCCAAGATTTGCAGGGCTACTACGAGCAGTACGTC. The chain couples TRBV4-2 to TRBJ2-7; the D gene is possibly TRBD1 (5 bases). The germline CDR1 and CDR2 sequences are LGHNA and YNFKEQ. Trimming removed 0 bases from V and 3 bases from J, with 12 bases in between. CDR3 length: 15 residues.

V gene TRBV29-1 combines with J gene TRBJ2-1; D is unresolved. CDR1 and CDR2 from the germline V gene are SQVTM and ANQGSEA. CDR3 length: 13 amino acids. V was cut by 4 bases and J by 7 bases, with 14 bases left in between. This CDR3 is CSVGHPRSNEQFF. CDR3 nucleotide sequence: TGCAGCGTTGGGCATCCGAGGTCGAATGAGCAGTTCTTC.

This clonotype has only a few counts. The chain has TRBV29-1 and TRBJ1-1, with D unclear. CDR3 length equals 11 residues. Germline V gene data show CDR1 as SQVTM and CDR2 as ANQGSEA. The ends were cut back, 5 bases at V and 2 bases at J, with 6 bases in the middle. CDR3 bases: TGCAGCGTTCAGATAAACACTGAAGCTTTCTTT. This sequence encodes CSVQINTEAFF.

This clonotype turned up a few times. The chain employs TRBV4-3 and TRBJ1-3; TRBD1 agrees at 9 bases. Germline CDR1 LGHNA, CDR2 YSLEER. The CDR3 contains 18 residues. V dropped 4 bases and J dropped 0; count of bases not matched to a gene: 10. CDR3 sequence (DNA): TGCGCCAGCAGCCGGGCCGGGACAGGGTCAATCTCTGGAAACACCATATATTTT. Its protein is CASSRAGTGSISGNTIYF.

This clonotype was seen repeatedly, ten times or more. The chain combines TRBV19 with TRBJ1-5; no clear D gene. The germline gives CDR1 LNHDA, CDR2 SQIVND (reference sequence). The CDR3 contains 14 residues. Trimming removed 6 bases from V and 7 bases from J, with 16 bases in between. The CDR3 DNA sequence: TGTGCCAGTAGCGATTTAGGAGGGCGCCAGCCCCAGCATTTT. Amino acid sequence: CASSDLGGRQPQHF. Combining the CDR3 with reference TRBV19 and TRBJ1-5 gives the whole variable domain DGGITQSPKYLFRKEGQNVTLSCEQNLNHDAMYWYRQDPGQGLRLIYYSQIVNDFQKGDIAEGYSVSREKKESFPLTVTSAQKNPTAFYLCASSDLGGRQPQHFGDGTRLSIL.

This clonotype was seen a handful of times. The rearrangement joins TRBV10-2 to TRBJ1-2; unclear D gene. Germline CDR1 WSHSY, CDR2 SAAADI. The CDR3 runs 12 residues. Between the trimmed V and J ends, which lost 3 bases and 2 bases, there was a span of 4 bases. The CDR3 protein is CASSDPNYGYTF. CDR3 DNA sequence: TGCGCCAGCAGTGATCCCAACTATGGCTACACCTTC.

This clonotype has a handful of counts. The chain carries TRBV10-3 and TRBJ2-7; D may be TRBD2 (6 bases). V was trimmed by 4 bases and J by 0 bases, leaving 10 bases between them. Germline V gives CDR1 ENHRY, CDR2 SYGVKD. The CDR3 is 14 amino acids. CDR3 bases: TGTGCCATCAGTGGACCGGGACTCTCCTACGAGCAGTACGTC. It codes for CAISGPGLSYEQYV.

V is TRBV9 and J is TRBJ1-5; D uncertain. Trimming removed 4 bases at V and 6 bases at J, with 11 bases between. This CDR3 has 13 amino acids. Germline V gene lookup returns CDR1 SGDLS and CDR2 YYNGEE. This chain's CDR3 is CASSPTPTQPQHF. The CDR3 nucleotides read TGTGCCAGCAGCCCAACCCCCACTCAGCCCCAGCATTTT.

This clonotype was counted ten times or more. CDR3 amino acids: CASSPQGAVGNTIYF. CDR3 sequence (DNA): TGTGCCAGCAGCCCTCAGGGAGCTGTTGGAAACACCATATATTTT. The chain employs TRBV7-2 and TRBJ1-3; D may be TRBD1 (5 bases). The CDR3 has 15 amino acids. The germline CDR1 and CDR2 sequences are SGHTA and FQGNSA. Trimming left V 5 bases short and J 3 bases short, with 14 bases between.

The genes are TRBV19 and TRBJ2-7; D may be TRBD2 (6 bases). Germline-derived CDR1 and CDR2 are LNHDA and SQIVND (reference sequence). The CDR3 covers 14 residues. Trimming stripped 5 bases from V and 6 bases from J, with 17 bases between. The CDR3 spells CASSPGTARGEQYF. CDR3 nucleotide sequence: TGTGCCAGTAGTCCCGGGACTGCGAGGGGCGAGCAGTACTTC.

Written as DNA, the CDR3 is TGTGCCAGCTCACCCCTGGGACAGGGGGAAGAGACCCAGTACTTC. Translating gives CASSPLGQGEETQYF. V is TRBV18 and J is TRBJ2-5; TRBD1 agrees at 11 bases. Trimming took 3 bases from V and 3 from J; bases not matched to a gene: 3. The germline gives CDR1 KGHSH, CDR2 LQKENI. The CDR3 spans 15 residues.

This clonotype was counted a few times. The chain links TRBV18 to TRBJ2-7, with 9 bases aligning to TRBD1. There are 15 residues in the CDR3. Germline-derived CDR1 and CDR2 are KGHSH and LQKENI. V dropped 4 bases and J dropped 12; count of bases not matched to a gene: 16. The CDR3 here is CASSRGPGQGTEGYV. CDR3 in DNA: TGTGCCAGCTCACGCGGGCCGGGACAGGGTACGGAAGGGTACGTC.

This clonotype came up many times. The chain recombines TRBV12-3 or TRBV12-4 with TRBJ2-2; 10 nucleotides line up with TRBD1. The length of the CDR3 is 16 residues. V lost 4 bases, J lost 5 bases, and 7 bases stayed unmatched. CDR3 amino acids: CASSSWTGGVTGELFF. CDR3 in DNA: TGTGCCAGCAGTTCCTGGACAGGGGGTGTTACCGGGGAGCTGTTTTTT.

J is TRBJ1-5 and V is TRBV7-9; 8 bases match TRBD1. Trimming took 4 bases from V and 6 from J; bases not matched to a gene: 5. Germline V gene data show CDR1 as SEHNR and CDR2 as FQNEAQ (reference sequence). The CDR3 runs 14 residues. The CDR3 here is CASSSTGAAQPQHF. Written as DNA, the CDR3 is TGTGCCAGCAGCTCGACAGGGGCGGCTCAGCCCCAGCATTTT.

This clonotype has just a few counts. This sequence joins TRBV7-9 and TRBJ2-7, with D maybe TRBD2 (6 bases). This CDR3 has 13 amino acids. V was trimmed by 5 bases and J by 7 bases, leaving 15 bases between them. Germline values: CDR1 SEHNR, CDR2 FQNEAQ (reference sequence). CDR3 protein: CASSRTTGGEQYV. The CDR3 nucleotides read TGTGCCAGCAGCCGAACCACAGGAGGGGAGCAGTACGTC.

This clonotype was counted at least ten times. The genes are TRBV9 and TRBJ1-4; no firm D call. The CDR3 runs 15 residues. Trimming pared 0 bases from V and 8 bases from J, leaving 14 bases between. Germline CDR1 is SGDLS and CDR2 is YYNGEE. In DNA, the CDR3 is TGTGCCAGCAGCGTAGCTACGGGGTTCGAGGAAAAACTGTTTTTT. Its translation is CASSVATGFEEKLFF.

The chain has TRBV27 and TRBJ1-1, with unresolved D. CDR1 MNHEY and CDR2 SMNVEV come from the germline V gene (reference sequence). Trimming shortened V by 4 bases and J by 4 bases, and 10 bases separated the two germline ends. The CDR3 consists of 13 residues. The DNA of the CDR3 is TGTGCCAGCAGTTCGAGAAAGGGCACTGAAGCTTTCTTT. Translating gives CASSSRKGTEAFF.

The CDR3 loop is CASSPGTPTGELFF. The CDR3 DNA sequence: TGCGCCAGCAGCCCCGGGACACCCACCGGGGAGCTGTTTTTT. The rearrangement uses TRBV5-1 and TRBJ2-2; TRBD1 is a possible D gene (6 bases). Germline V gives CDR1 SGHRS, CDR2 YFSETQ. Trimming took off 4 bases at V and 4 bases at J, with 11 bases between the two ends. This CDR3 has 14 amino acids.

Regarding this clonotype: The conserved phenylalanine or tryptophan normally closing the CDR3 is absent here, so this likely arose from a read error. The rearrangement uses TRBV5-1 and TRBJ2-5, with D possibly being TRBD1 or TRBD2 (5 bases each). Trimming took 5 bases from V and 2 from J, leaving 13 bases between them. CDR3 length: 14 residues. Germline V gives CDR1 SGHRS, CDR2 YFSETQ. As DNA, the CDR3 is TGCGCCAGCAGGGGGCTAACGGGGCAAGAGACCCAGTACCGC. Translating it yields CASRGLTGQETQYR.

This clonotype was seen repeatedly, ten times or more. This sequence joins TRBV6-6 and TRBJ1-2; D call uncertain. Germline V gene data show CDR1 as MNHNY and CDR2 as SVGAGI (reference sequence). There are 11 residues in the CDR3. Trimming took off 8 bases at V and 7 bases at J, with 11 bases between the two ends. CDR3 in DNA: TGTGCCAGCGCAAGGGAGGCTGGCTACACCTTC. Protein sequence: CASAREAGYTF.

V usage is TRBV18 and J usage is TRBJ2-7, with 16 bases that match TRBD2. J gave up 1 base and V 1 base, and 4 bases lay outside the gene matches. The CDR3 covers 18 residues. The germline gives CDR1 KGHSH, CDR2 LQKENI. CDR3 region: CASSPRGTSGGASYEQYF. In DNA, the CDR3 is TGTGCCAGCTCACCACGAGGGACTAGCGGGGGGGCGTCCTACGAGCAGTACTTC.